The source of this TCR beta chain is a study of blood T cell repertoires in COVID-19. Overall study context: Italy, Spain and the United States were the sources of the convalescent and acute COVID-19 samples. Sources were T cells, B-cell-depleted T cells, or PBMCs; the material itself was cDNA or gDNA.

Data came from immunoSEQ multiplex PCR; TCRdb stores just in-frame clones and leaves some out. The repertoire consists of under 300,000 clones, with approximately 90% occurring once and the leading ten covering 7.2%. The receptor comes from a man between 60 and 70 years old who had recovered from COVID-19. The sequenced sample was peripheral blood.

CDR3 nucleotides: TGTGCCAGCAGCGTCCGGGGGGCCTATAATTCACCCCTCCACTTT. Translation: CASSVRGAYNSPLHF. The rearrangement links TRBV9 to TRBJ1-6; D perhaps matches TRBD1 (5 bases). There are 15 residues in the CDR3. The V end was cut by 2 bases, the J end by 2 bases, with 8 bases between. Per the germline V gene, CDR1 is SGDLS and CDR2 is YYNGEE.